These T cell receptor beta chains were read from a single sample in a study of shared clonotypes between healthy human individuals. TCRdb keeps only in-frame clones here, not all; method: immunoSEQ multiplex PCR. The sample has about 580,000 clones; 95% to 98% are singletons. The sequencing input was naive CD8+ T cells sorted from blood. All receptors derive from a man aged 25 to 40 in good health. Both conserved end residues are part of each CDR3. A D gene is named only where the DNA matches it firmly.

V,D,J,DNA,CDR3
TRBV13,TRBD1,TRBJ2-7,TGTGCCAGCAGCCCCACCGACAGGGTTGGGGCTAGGGAGCAGTACTTC,CASSPTDRVGAREQYF
TRBV28,-,TRBJ2-4,TGTGCCAGCAGTTTACCTCGGGTTTCGGGTGCCAAAAACATTCAGTACTTC,CASSLPRVSGAKNIQYF
TRBV14,-,TRBJ2-7,TGTGCCAGCAGCCAAGGTTCAGGGGCAAGGCAGTACTTC,CASSQGSGARQYF
TRBV7-9,-,TRBJ2-7,TGTGCCAGCAGCGCGGAGGCTAGCGACTACGAGCAGTACTTC,CASSAEASDYEQYF
TRBV27,TRBD2,TRBJ2-1,TGTGCCAGCTCTGTAGCGGGGCCCAATGAGCAGTTCTTC,CASSVAGPNEQFF
TRBV27,TRBD2,TRBJ2-4,TGTGCCAGCAGTTCACTCAGCGGCGGGAGGGGGGAAAACATTCAGTACTTC,CASSSLSGGRGENIQYF
TRBV4-1,TRBD1,TRBJ2-3,TGCGCCAGCAGCCAAGAGGACAGGGGAGATACGCAGTATTTT,CASSQEDRGDTQYF
TRBV7-8,TRBD2,TRBJ2-5,TGTGCCAGCAGCTTAGCGCTTAGCGGGATATACGAGACCCAGTACTTC,CASSLALSGIYETQYF
TRBV2,-,TRBJ1-1,TGTGCCAGCACGTTAGGGACTGAAGCTTTCTTT,CASTLGTEAFF
TRBV7-9,TRBD1,TRBJ2-6,TGTGCCAGCAGCTCGCACGGACAGGGACCTAGCTCTGGGGCCAACGTCCTGACTTTC,CASSSHGQGPSSGANVLTF